The 27 T cell receptor beta chains listed next were all sequenced from one sample in a study of shared clonotypes between healthy human individuals. The table came from immunoSEQ multiplex PCR; TCRdb's copy has only in-frame clones and leaves some out. The data show some 740,000 clones, more than 85% seen once. Naive CD8 cells lacked CD45RO and underwent positive selection for CCR7, leaving out terminally differentiated effector memory CD45RA+ cells. Source material: naive CD8+ T cells sorted from blood. The source is a man aged 25-45 years in good health.

The CDR3 loop reads CASSGKGLAFDEQYF. For the CDR3, the DNA is TGTGCCAGCAGCGGAAAGGGACTAGCTTTCGACGAGCAGTACTTC. V and J are TRBV9 and TRBJ2-7, with TRBD2 identical over 9 bases. This CDR3 contains 15 residues. CDR1 is SGDLS, CDR2 YYNGEE, per germline. J gave up 5 bases and V 3 bases, and 9 bases lay outside the gene matches.

The J gene is TRBJ2-1, the V gene TRBV7-2, with TRBD2 matching over 7 bases. V lost 7 bases and J lost 7; bases outside the gene matches: 16. The CDR3 has 16 residues. In germline, CDR1 is SGHTA, CDR2 FQGNSA. CDR3 loop: CASNYLFAGDGNEQFF. The DNA of the CDR3 is TGTGCCAGCAACTACCTCTTTGCGGGAGACGGTAATGAGCAGTTCTTC.

The chain uses TRBV5-6 and TRBJ1-1, with D possibly being TRBD1 (6 bases). The CDR3 has 14 amino acids. Germline V gene sequence: CDR1 SGHDT, CDR2 YYEEEE. V was trimmed by 6 bases and J by 4 bases, leaving 16 bases between them. CDR3 sequence (DNA): TGTGCCAGCACCCAGGGGCCGGTAGGCACTGAAGCTTTCTTT. It codes for CASTQGPVGTEAFF.

A remark on this clone: The same CDR3 also results from other DNA sequences found in this sample. The CDR3: CASSILAGGTYNEQFF. CDR3 nucleotides: TGTGCCAGTAGTATACTAGCGGGAGGGACTTACAATGAGCAGTTCTTC. The gene calls are TRBV19 and TRBJ2-1, with TRBD2 matching 12 bases. Germline loops: CDR1 LNHDA, CDR2 SQIVND (reference sequence). V shed 2 bases and J 4 bases; nucleotides not matched to a gene: 3. This CDR3 has 16 amino acids. Full variable domain (missing parts from reference TRBV19 and TRBJ2-1): DGGITQSPKYLFRKEGQNVTLSCEQNLNHDAMYWYRQDPGQGLRLIYYSQIVNDFQKGDIAEGYSVSREKKESFPLTVTSAQKNPTAFYLCASSILAGGTYNEQFFGPGTRLTVL.

This rearrangement joins TRBV29-1 to TRBJ2-7, with 7 bases matching TRBD2. V lost 3 bases to trimming and J lost 1 base; unmatched junction nucleotides: 9. The CDR3 is made up of 15 amino acids. CDR1 SQVTM and CDR2 ANQGSEA come from the germline V gene. CDR3 DNA: TGCAGCGTTGAGGCCCGGAGCGGGAATTCCTACGAGCAGTACTTC. Amino acids: CSVEARSGNSYEQYF.

V usage is TRBV29-1 and J usage is TRBJ2-1, with unresolved D. CDR3 size: 14 residues. Germline values: CDR1 SQVTM, CDR2 ANQGSEA. V was trimmed by 6 bases and J by 8 bases, leaving 20 bases between them. The CDR3 DNA reads as TGCAGCGTAGACTTAGCCGTAGGTGGTGATGAGCAGTTCTTC. Its translation: CSVDLAVGGDEQFF.

The CDR3 DNA follows: TGTGCCAGCAGCCCCGAGGTCTTGCGGGAGACCTCCTACGAGCAGTACTTC. Amino acid sequence: CASSPEVLRETSYEQYF. The gene calls are TRBV5-6 and TRBJ2-7, with 7 nucleotides matching TRBD2. The J segment lost 0 bases and the V segment lost 4 bases, leaving 13 bases of the junction unmatched. The CDR3 is 17 amino acids. The V gene's germline CDR1 is SGHDT and CDR2 YYEEEE.

The J gene is TRBJ2-7, the V gene TRBV7-8; 7 bases agree with TRBD1. Germline V gene data show CDR1 as SGHVS and CDR2 as FQNEAQ. V dropped 5 bases and J dropped 4; count of bases not matched to a gene: 2. CDR3 length: 12 amino acids. The CDR3 region is CASSKGAYEQYF. The CDR3 DNA reads as TGTGCCAGCAGCAAGGGGGCGTACGAGCAGTACTTC. Variable domain in full (rest from reference TRBV7-8 and TRBJ2-7): GAGVSQSPRYKVAKRGQDVALRCDPISGHVSLFWYQQALGQGPEFLTYFQNEAQLDKSGLPSDRFFAERPEGSVSTLKIQRTQQEDSAVYLCASSKGAYEQYFGPGTRLTVT.

The rearrangement joins TRBV7-9 to TRBJ1-3; no reliable D call. Per the germline V gene, CDR1 is SEHNR and CDR2 is FQNEAQ (reference sequence). Trimming left V 4 bases short and J 0 bases short, with 13 bases between. This CDR3 spans 16 amino acids. The CDR3 is CASSSRRQDSGNTIYF. The CDR3 DNA reads as TGTGCCAGCAGCTCGAGACGACAAGACTCTGGAAACACCATATATTTT.

The chain uses TRBV27 and TRBJ2-7; D is possibly TRBD2 (6 bases). V was trimmed by 6 bases and J by 3 bases, leaving 15 bases between them. The CDR3 totals 14 residues. Germline assignment: CDR1 MNHEY and CDR2 SMNVEV (reference sequence). The CDR3: CASSLVADFYEQYF. The CDR3 DNA follows: TGTGCCAGCAGCCTGGTAGCGGATTTCTACGAGCAGTACTTC.

The genes are TRBV28 and TRBJ2-7; 10 positions match TRBD2. Trimming removed 5 bases from V and 3 bases from J; junction bases left unmatched: 7. CDR3 size: 15 residues. Germline V gene data show CDR1 as MDHEN and CDR2 as SYDVKM. The chain's CDR3 is CASSRRTSGNYEQYF. DNA for the CDR3: TGTGCCAGCAGTCGACGGACTAGCGGTAACTACGAGCAGTACTTC.

Of note for this clone: The same CDR3 is also encoded by other DNA sequences in this sample. The chain employs TRBV27 and TRBJ2-7, with D perhaps TRBD1 (5 bases). Trimming removed 3 bases at V and 1 base at J, with 7 bases between. Germline V gene sequence: CDR1 MNHEY, CDR2 SMNVEV (reference sequence). This CDR3 has 13 amino acids. CDR3 bases: TGTGCCAGCAGTTTGGGGCGTTCCTACGAGCAGTACTTC. Encoded protein: CASSLGRSYEQYF.

This chain links TRBV4-1 with TRBJ2-3, with a possible D match to TRBD2 (6 bases). V lost 4 bases, J lost 1 base, and 12 bases lay in between. The CDR3 has 15 residues. Per the germline V gene, CDR1 is MGHRA and CDR2 is YSYEKL. CDR3 protein: CASSLPGDRTDTQYF. The CDR3 DNA follows: TGCGCCAGCAGCCTCCCGGGGGACCGCACAGATACGCAGTATTTT.

J is TRBJ2-1 and V is TRBV7-2; D uncertain. Trimming left V 0 bases short and J 10 bases short, with 7 bases between. In germline, CDR1 is SGHTA, CDR2 FQGNSA. The CDR3 runs 12 residues. CDR3: CASSLAPLEQFF. The CDR3 DNA reads TGTGCCAGCAGCTTAGCGCCTTTGGAGCAGTTCTTC.

V and J are TRBV4-3 and TRBJ2-7, with D possibly matching TRBD2 (6 bases). This CDR3 is built from 15 residues. CDR1 and CDR2 from the germline V gene are LGHNA and YSLEER. Trimming took off 4 bases at V and 7 bases at J, with 20 bases between the two ends. CDR3 sequence: CASSPNWGELEEQYF. In nucleotides, the CDR3 is TGCGCCAGCAGCCCTAATTGGGGGGAGCTGGAGGAGCAGTACTTC.

The rearrangement uses TRBV6-6 and TRBJ2-5; possibly TRBD1 or TRBD2 for D (5 bases each). V lost 6 bases and J 5 bases, leaving 13 bases between the germline ends. CDR1 MNHNY and CDR2 SVGAGI come from the germline V gene (reference sequence). The CDR3 is made up of 13 amino acids. The CDR3 protein is CASSFRGAETQYF. The CDR3 DNA is TGTGCCAGCAGCTTCCGGGGCGCCGAGACCCAGTACTTC.

This clone was detected only once. The CDR3 region has the DNA TGTGCCAGCTCACCACCAATGGGGAATGAGCAGTTCTTC. Its protein is CASSPPMGNEQFF. The V gene is TRBV18, the J gene TRBJ2-1; D is undetermined. The CDR3 spans 13 residues. The germline V and J ends were trimmed by 0 bases and 7 bases, with 7 bases remaining between them. The germline V gene encodes CDR1 KGHSH and CDR2 LQKENI.

J is TRBJ2-7 and V is TRBV7-2; D not certain. The V gene's germline CDR1 is SGHTA and CDR2 FQGNSA. Trimming shortened V by 2 bases and J by 5 bases, and 13 bases separated the two germline ends. This CDR3 is built from 14 residues. The DNA for the CDR3 is TGTGCCAGCAGCTTAATGGGCTCCCGCCACGAGCAGTACTTC. It encodes CASSLMGSRHEQYF.

The rearrangement uses TRBV4-1 and TRBJ2-3, with TRBD2 identical over 8 bases. The CDR3 length is 16 residues. V shed 3 bases and J 4 bases; nucleotides not matched to a gene: 9. Germline CDR1 and CDR2: MGHRA and YSYEKL. CDR3 sequence reads: CASSQRSGSIADTQYF. In DNA form, the CDR3 reads TGCGCCAGCAGCCAGAGGAGCGGGAGTATTGCAGATACGCAGTATTTT.

V is TRBV5-1 and J is TRBJ2-7; 9 positions agree with TRBD1. The CDR3 runs 14 residues. CDR1 and CDR2 (germline): SGHRS, YFSETQ. After removal of 4 bases from V and 4 bases from J, the junction contained 6 bases not matched to a gene. CDR3 amino acids: CASSASGTGYEQYF. Written as DNA, the CDR3 is TGCGCCAGCAGCGCCTCCGGGACAGGGTACGAGCAGTACTTC.

This rearrangement joins TRBV18 to TRBJ2-1; the D call may be TRBD1 or TRBD2 (6 bases each). Germline lookup yields CDR1 KGHSH and CDR2 LQKENI. The CDR3 contains 15 residues. V dropped 0 bases and J dropped 3 bases, with 9 bases sitting between them. The DNA for the CDR3 is TGTGCCAGCTCACCACCGGGGGGCGGCTACAATGAGCAGTTCTTC. Encoded protein: CASSPPGGGYNEQFF.

This chain uses TRBV10-3 with TRBJ2-3; the match to TRBD2 covers 8 bases. Germline V gene lookup returns CDR1 ENHRY and CDR2 SYGVKD. V trimming: 5 bases; J trimming: 3 bases; junction bases outside the gene matches: 10. This CDR3 spans 16 amino acids. CDR3 coding DNA: TGTGCCATCAGTCCAGGAGCGGGAGTGAGGACAGATACGCAGTATTTT. Its translation: CAISPGAGVRTDTQYF.

The genes are TRBV4-1 and TRBJ1-2; D gene unclear. Germline V gene lookup returns CDR1 MGHRA and CDR2 YSYEKL. Trimming cost V 1 base and J 8 bases, with 17 bases left between them. The CDR3 is made up of 15 amino acids. The CDR3 DNA follows: TGCGCCAGCAGCCAAGGGGCAGACCCTTTTTGGGGCTACACCTTC. Translation: CASSQGADPFWGYTF.

This chain joins TRBV6-5 and TRBJ1-1, with D perhaps TRBD1 (5 bases). This CDR3 is 14 amino acids long. Germline V gene lookup returns CDR1 MNHEY and CDR2 SVGAGI. Trimming left V 6 bases short and J 1 base short, with 12 bases between. The CDR3, as DNA: TGTGCCAGCAGCAAGGGACGGACGAACACTGAAGCTTTCTTT. It codes for CASSKGRTNTEAFF.

This clone was seen a single time. The chain is built from TRBV7-2 and TRBJ1-2; the D is unclear. The CDR3 is 15 residues long. V lost 0 bases and J lost 1, with 9 bases in between. The germline gives CDR1 SGHTA, CDR2 FQGNSA. The CDR3 spells CASSLALGSNYGYTF. CDR3 bases: TGTGCCAGCAGCTTAGCGCTGGGTAGTAACTATGGCTACACCTTC. The entire variable domain, with the rest obtained from reference TRBV7-2 and TRBJ1-2, is as follows: GAGVSQSPSNKVTEKGKDVELRCDPISGHTALYWYRQSLGQGLEFLIYFQGNSAPDKSGLPSDRFSAERTGGSVSTLTIQRTQQEDSAVYLCASSLALGSNYGYTFGSGTRLTVV.

The DNA of the CDR3 is TGTGCCATCAGTGACCCGCCGGGTGAGAGCACAGATACGCAGTATTTT. This gives the protein CAISDPPGESTDTQYF. The V gene is TRBV10-3, the J gene TRBJ2-3; D is unresolved. The CDR3 runs to 16 residues. Germline-derived CDR1 and CDR2 are ENHRY and SYGVKD. V was trimmed by 3 bases and J by 0 bases, leaving 13 bases between them.

This chain uses TRBV25-1 with TRBJ2-7; the match to TRBD2 covers 9 bases. CDR1 is MGHDK and CDR2 is SYGVNS in the germline V gene. Trimming cost V 5 bases and J 7 bases; bases outside gene matches: 9. CDR3 size: 14 residues. The CDR3 DNA reads as TGTGCCAGCAGTCCCCGACTAGCGGTGTGGGAGCAGTACTTC. Its translation: CASSPRLAVWEQYF.